This entry features one T cell receptor (beta chain) sequence. The V and J ends lost 3 bases and 8 bases, in that order; junction bases with no gene match: 3. This CDR3 is built from 11 residues. Looked up from germline, CDR1 is DFQATT and CDR2 is SNEGSKA (reference sequence). In the PCR, 60 Vbeta and 13 Jbeta primers were used. The authors' processing: Approximately 11 million shared chains were among tens of millions of unique TCR beta chains counted in a later analysis. Data came from immunoSEQ multiplex PCR; TCRdb stores just in-frame clones and leaves some out. V, J and clone size derive from that table, while D and trimming were established from the DNA sequence. The sample includes over 55,000 clones, about 71% seen only once; the top ten take more than 7.5%. The data are from a study of cytomegalovirus exposure and HLA in healthy donors.

The material sequenced was PBMCs. The chain links TRBV20-1 to TRBJ1-1, with 7 bases that match TRBD1. This receptor was obtained from a woman between 45 and 60 years old in good health and CMV-seropositive. The CDR3 spells CSASSGQEAFF. The CDR3 bases are TGCAGTGCTAGTTCGGGACAGGAAGCTTTCTTT.